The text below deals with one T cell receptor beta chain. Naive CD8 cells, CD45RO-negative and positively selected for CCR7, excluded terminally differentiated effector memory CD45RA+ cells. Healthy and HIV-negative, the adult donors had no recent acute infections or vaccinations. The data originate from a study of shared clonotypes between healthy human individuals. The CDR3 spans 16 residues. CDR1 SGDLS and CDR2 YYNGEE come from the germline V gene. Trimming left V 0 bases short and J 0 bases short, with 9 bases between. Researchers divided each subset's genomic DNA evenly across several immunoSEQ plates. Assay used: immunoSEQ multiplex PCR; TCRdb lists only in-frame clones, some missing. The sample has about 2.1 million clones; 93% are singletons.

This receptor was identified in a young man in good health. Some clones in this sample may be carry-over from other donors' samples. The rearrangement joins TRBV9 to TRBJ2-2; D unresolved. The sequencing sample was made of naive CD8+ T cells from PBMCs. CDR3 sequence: CASSVAWNSNTGELFF. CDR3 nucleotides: TGTGCCAGCAGCGTAGCTTGGAATTCGAACACCGGGGAGCTGTTTTTT. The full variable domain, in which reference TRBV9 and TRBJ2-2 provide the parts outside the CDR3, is DSGVTQTPKHLITATGQRVTLRCSPRSGDLSVYWYQQSLDQGLQFLIQYYNGEERAKGNILERFSAQQFPDLHSELNLSSLELGDSALYFCASSVAWNSNTGELFFGEGSRLTVL.